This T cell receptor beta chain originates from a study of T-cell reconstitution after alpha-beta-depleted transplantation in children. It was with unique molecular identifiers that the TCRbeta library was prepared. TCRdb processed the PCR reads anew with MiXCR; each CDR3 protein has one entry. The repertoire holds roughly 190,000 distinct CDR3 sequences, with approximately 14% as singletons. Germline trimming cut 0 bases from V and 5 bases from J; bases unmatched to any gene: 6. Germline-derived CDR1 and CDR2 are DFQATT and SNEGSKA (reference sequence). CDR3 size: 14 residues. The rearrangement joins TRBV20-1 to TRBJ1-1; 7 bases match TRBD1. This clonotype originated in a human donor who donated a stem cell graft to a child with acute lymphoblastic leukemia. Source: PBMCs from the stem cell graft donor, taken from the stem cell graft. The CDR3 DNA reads TGCAGTGCTAGAGACAGGGGGGTAGGAACTGAAGCTTTCTTT. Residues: CSARDRGVGTEAFF.